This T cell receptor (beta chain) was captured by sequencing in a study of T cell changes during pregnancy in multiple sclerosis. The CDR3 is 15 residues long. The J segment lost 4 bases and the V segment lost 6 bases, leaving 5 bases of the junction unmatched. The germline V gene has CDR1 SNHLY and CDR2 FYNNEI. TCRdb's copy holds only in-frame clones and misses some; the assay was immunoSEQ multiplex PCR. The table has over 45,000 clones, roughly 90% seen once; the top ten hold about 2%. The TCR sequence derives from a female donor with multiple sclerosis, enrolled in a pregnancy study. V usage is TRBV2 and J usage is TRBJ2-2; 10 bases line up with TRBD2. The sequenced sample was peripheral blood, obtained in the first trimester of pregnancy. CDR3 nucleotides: TGTGCCAGCAGGTCGGGACTAGCGCGCACCGGGGAGCTGTTTTTT. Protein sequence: CASRSGLARTGELFF. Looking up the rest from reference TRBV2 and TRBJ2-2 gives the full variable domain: EPEVTQTPSHQVTQMGQEVILRCVPISNHLYFYWYRQILGQKVEFLVSFYNNEISEKSEIFDDQFSVERPDGSNFTLKIRSTKLEDSAMYFCASRSGLARTGELFFGEGSRLTVL.